A single TCR beta chain is shown here with its context. These data are taken from a study of T-cell reconstitution after alpha-beta-depleted transplantation in children. J gave up 3 bases and V 2 bases, and 9 bases lay outside the gene matches. The CDR3 loop spans 16 amino acids. Germline V lookup: CDR1 MNHEY, CDR2 SVGEGT. The TCRbeta library incorporated unique molecular identifiers. Using its own MiXCR run on the PCR reads, TCRdb lists one record per CDR3 protein. The table has around 500,000 distinct CDR3 sequences, approximately 13% seen once. The specimen comprised PBMCs from the stem cell graft donor, sampled from the stem cell graft. The receptor's source is a human donor who donated a stem cell graft to a child with combined immunodeficiency. J is TRBJ2-7 and V is TRBV6-2 or TRBV6-3, with 8 bases aligning to TRBD2. CDR3 region: CASSYGGAGAFYEQYF. The CDR3 nucleotides are TGTGCCAGCAGTTACGGGGGAGCGGGAGCTTTCTACGAGCAGTACTTC.